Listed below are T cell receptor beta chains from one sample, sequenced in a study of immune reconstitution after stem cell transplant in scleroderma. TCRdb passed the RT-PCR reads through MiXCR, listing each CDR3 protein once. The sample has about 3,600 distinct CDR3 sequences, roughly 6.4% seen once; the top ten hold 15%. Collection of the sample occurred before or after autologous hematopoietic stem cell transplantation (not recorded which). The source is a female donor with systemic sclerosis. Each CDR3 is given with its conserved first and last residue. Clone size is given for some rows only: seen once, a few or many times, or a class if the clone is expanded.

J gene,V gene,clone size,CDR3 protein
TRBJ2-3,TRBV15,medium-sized,CATSKTRGSYGTDTQYF
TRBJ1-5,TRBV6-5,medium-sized,CASSPGQGGFSNQPQHF
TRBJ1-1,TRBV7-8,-,CASSGGQGHTEAFF
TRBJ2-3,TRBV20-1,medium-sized,CSAPGLAADTQYF
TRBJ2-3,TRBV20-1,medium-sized,CSASPGQFGLTQYF
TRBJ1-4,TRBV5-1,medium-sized,CASSTRTGGSEKLFF
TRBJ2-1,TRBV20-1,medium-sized,CSADTSTLYNEQFF
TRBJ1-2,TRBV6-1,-,CASTSAGNVYGYTF
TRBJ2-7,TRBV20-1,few,CSARDAQRRLVYEQYF
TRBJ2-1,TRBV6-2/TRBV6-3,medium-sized,CASSLPLDEQFF
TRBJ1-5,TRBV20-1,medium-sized,CSASRNGPQHF
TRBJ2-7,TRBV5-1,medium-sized,CASSLGPSGNTYEQYF
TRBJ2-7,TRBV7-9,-,CASSRAYEQYF
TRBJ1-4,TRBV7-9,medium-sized,CASKSGARGNEKLFF
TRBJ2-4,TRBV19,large,CASKEGGGNIQYF
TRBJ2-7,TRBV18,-,CASSPTSYEQYF
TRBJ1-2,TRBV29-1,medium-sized,CSVFGQGEWGYTF
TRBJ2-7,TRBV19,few,CASSIGASDGSEQYF
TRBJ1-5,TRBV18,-,CASSPSGHWDQPQHF
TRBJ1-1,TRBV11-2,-,CASSLLRPGHMMNTEAFF
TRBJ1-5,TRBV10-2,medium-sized,CASRAGAYNQPQHF
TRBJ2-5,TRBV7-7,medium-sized,CASSSVGTRTETQYF
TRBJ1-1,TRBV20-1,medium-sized,CSARPQPLNTEAFF
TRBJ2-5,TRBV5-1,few,CASSKGETQYF
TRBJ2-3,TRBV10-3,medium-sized,CAIGLRPDGTQYF
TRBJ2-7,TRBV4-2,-,CASGRTGGSYEQYF
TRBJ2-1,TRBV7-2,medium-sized,CASSTEISDPRQFF
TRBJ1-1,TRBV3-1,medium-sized,CASNQLSKNTEAFF
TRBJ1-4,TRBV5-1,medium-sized,CASSTSGTNEKLFF
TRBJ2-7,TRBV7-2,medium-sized,CASSVGTQPYEQYF
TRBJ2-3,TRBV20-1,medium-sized,CSARRGLSTDTQYF
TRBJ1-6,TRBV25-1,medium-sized,CASRFGTEALHF
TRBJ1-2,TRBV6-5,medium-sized,CASSTPDSSYGYTF
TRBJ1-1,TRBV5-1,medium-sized,CASSLGDRGNTEAFF
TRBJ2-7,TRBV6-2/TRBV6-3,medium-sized,CASSYTGWEYEQYF
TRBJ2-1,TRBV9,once,CVSSAGLAGTNNEQFF
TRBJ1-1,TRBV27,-,CASSFGGAGTEAFF
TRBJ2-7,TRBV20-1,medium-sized,CSARQGASYEQYF
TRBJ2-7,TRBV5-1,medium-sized,CASSLAHEQYF
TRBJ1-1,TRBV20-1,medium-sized,CSARTGGKSEAFF
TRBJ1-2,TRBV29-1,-,CSVQGGVGGYIF
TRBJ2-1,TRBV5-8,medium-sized,CASSFPTSVWNEQFF
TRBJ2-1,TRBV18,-,CASSPTLGTVLTNEQFF
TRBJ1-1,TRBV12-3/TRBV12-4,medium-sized,CASTKLKLNTEAFF
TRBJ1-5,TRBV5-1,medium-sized,CASSPGGHQPQHF
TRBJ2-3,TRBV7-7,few,CASSRLAVTDTQYF